This is a list of T cell receptor beta chains from one sample in a study of OX40 agonist ivuxolimab in advanced cancers. Here immunoSEQ multiplex PCR was the method, and the copy in TCRdb shows in-frame clones only, minus some. The sample yields over 30,000 clones, approximately 82% seen once. The sequencing used CD4+ or CD8+ T cells sorted from blood, collected in a trial of the OX40 agonist ivuxolimab. Receptors originate from an adult with an advanced solid tumor such as melanoma, head and neck, liver or kidney cancer. CDR3s include the opening cysteine and the closing phenylalanine or tryptophan. Fields, in order: clone size, J gene, V gene, D gene, CDR3 protein, CDR3 DNA. D genes are given only for firm matches. Expanded clones are given a class, and other clones once, few, many or no size at all.

>medium-sized|TRBJ1-5|TRBV2|TRBD1
CASSIQGGNQPQHF
TGTGCCAGCAGCATCCAGGGGGGCAATCAGCCCCAGCATTTT
>few|TRBJ1-2|TRBV5-1|NA
CASSLASYGYTF
TGCGCCAGCAGCTTGGCTTCCTATGGCTACACCTTC
>NA|TRBJ1-2|TRBV4-3|NA
CASSPTGDLYGYTF
TGCGCCAGCAGCCCTACTGGGGATTTGTATGGCTACACCTTC
>NA|TRBJ2-1|TRBV7-3|NA
CASSLMGYRETQFF
TGTGCCAGCAGCTTAATGGGCTACCGGGAGACGCAGTTCTTC
>NA|TRBJ2-3|TRBV10-1|NA
CAPDWDTQYF
TGCGCCCCGGATTGGGATACGCAGTATTTT
>NA|TRBJ2-1|TRBV19|TRBD2
CASRGLAGGDLGNEQFF
TGTGCCAGTCGCGGACTAGCGGGAGGGGATTTGGGCAATGAGCAGTTCTTC
>NA|TRBJ2-2|TRBV5-1|NA
CASSLGQTNTGELFF
TGCGCCAGCAGCTTGGGGCAGACGAACACCGGGGAGCTGTTTTTT
>once|TRBJ2-7|TRBV6-5|NA
CASSTGTASYEQYF
TGTGCCAGCAGTACGGGGACGGCCTCCTACGAGCAGTACTTC
>NA|TRBJ2-1|TRBV27|TRBD2
CASSIGLDWFF
TGTGCCAGCAGTATAGGACTAGATTGGTTCTTC
>NA|TRBJ1-1|TRBV2|NA
CASSVWSNTEAFF
TGTGCCAGCAGTGTATGGTCGAACACTGAAGCTTTCTTT
>NA|TRBJ2-2|TRBV5-1|TRBD2
CASSLESGRGTGELFF
TGCGCCAGCAGCTTGGAAAGCGGGAGGGGCACCGGGGAGCTGTTTTTT
>NA|TRBJ2-3|TRBV2|NA
CASRGGRDTDTQYF
TGTGCCAGCAGGGGGGGACGGGACACAGATACGCAGTATTTT
>NA|TRBJ1-2|TRBV5-1|TRBD1
CASSLVGGYGYGYTF
TGCGCCAGCAGCCTAGTAGGGGGCTATGGCTATGGCTACACCTTC
>NA|TRBJ2-7|TRBV4-3|NA
CASSQGPSYEQYF
TGCGCCAGCAGCCAAGGGCCCTCCTACGAGCAGTACTTC
>NA|TRBJ1-1|TRBV4-3|NA
CASSQDQRGITEAFF
TGCGCCAGCAGCCAAGACCAAAGGGGAATCACTGAAGCTTTCTTT
>NA|TRBJ2-7|TRBV4-2|NA
CASSQDRRWYF
TGTGCCAGCAGCCAAGACAGGAGGTGGTACTTC
>NA|TRBJ1-3|TRBV5-4|TRBD1
CASSLAGGAGNTIYF
TGTGCCAGCAGCCTGGCAGGGGGTGCTGGAAACACCATATATTTT
>NA|TRBJ1-4|TRBV27|TRBD1
CASRAYRGGKEKLFF
TGTGCCAGCAGGGCCTACAGGGGCGGGAAGGAAAAACTGTTTTTT
>NA|TRBJ1-2|TRBV6-5|NA
CASSYSRAGEGYGYTF
TGTGCCAGCAGTTACTCGAGGGCAGGAGAGGGATATGGCTACACCTTC
>NA|TRBJ2-3|TRBV7-2|TRBD2
CASSLRAGRGFTDTQYF
TGTGCCAGCAGCTTACGCGCCGGGCGGGGGTTCACAGATACGCAGTATTTT
>NA|TRBJ2-3|TRBV15|NA
CATSSLRGGWDTQYF
TGTGCCACCAGCAGTCTCCGTGGGGGGTGGGATACGCAGTATTTT
>NA|TRBJ1-1|TRBV18|TRBD1
CASLMRTGDDAFF
TGTGCCAGCCTTATGAGGACAGGGGATGACGCTTTCTTT
>NA|TRBJ2-1|TRBV11-3|NA
CASSYPGGEQFF
TGTGCCAGCAGCTACCCCGGCGGTGAGCAGTTCTTC
>few|TRBJ2-7|TRBV30|NA
CAWSSRTGFHEQYF
TGTGCCTGGAGTTCGAGAACAGGTTTTCACGAGCAGTACTTC
>once|TRBJ1-6|TRBV27|NA
CASSDSAQLYNSPLHF
TGTGCCAGCAGTGACTCCGCCCAGTTGTATAATTCACCCCTCCACTTT
>NA|TRBJ1-2|TRBV5-6|NA
CASSLGQTYGGYTF
TGTGCCAGCAGCTTGGGACAGACCTATGGCGGCTACACCTTC
>NA|TRBJ1-6|TRBV4-3|NA
CASSQVEGGVRSPLHF
TGCGCCAGCAGCCAAGTTGAAGGAGGGGTTCGTTCACCCCTCCACTTT
>NA|TRBJ1-2|TRBV28|NA
CASRTLEEFNGYTF
TGTGCCAGCAGGACCCTAGAGGAGTTTAATGGCTACACCTTC
>NA|TRBJ2-3|TRBV7-2|NA
CASSSRWADTDTQYF
TGTGCCAGCAGCTCGAGGTGGGCGGATACAGATACGCAGTATTTT
>few|TRBJ1-1|TRBV11-2|NA
CASSLGGRGTEAFF
TGTGCCAGCAGCTTAGGGGGGCGGGGGACTGAAGCTTTCTTT
>NA|TRBJ1-3|TRBV5-4|NA
CASSLGQGSAGNTIYF
TGTGCCAGCAGCTTGGGCCAGGGATCTGCTGGAAACACCATATATTTT
>once|TRBJ2-1|TRBV12-5|TRBD2
CASGLDTTSGGSYNEQFF
TGTGCTAGTGGTTTGGACACGACTAGCGGGGGGTCCTACAATGAGCAGTTCTTC
>NA|TRBJ2-1|TRBV5-4|TRBD1
CASSLGAGQGRKQFF
TGTGCCAGCAGCTTGGGGGCGGGACAGGGGAGGAAGCAGTTCTTC
>few|TRBJ1-5|TRBV28|NA
CASISVRVNQPQHF
TGTGCCAGCATTTCAGTGCGGGTCAATCAGCCCCAGCATTTT
>NA|TRBJ1-1|TRBV28|NA
CASTRRVSRAEAFF
TGTGCCAGCACCCGACGGGTTTCTAGGGCTGAAGCTTTCTTT
>NA|TRBJ1-2|TRBV7-2|NA
CASSLDGGNYGYTF
TGTGCCAGCAGCTTAGACGGGGGAAACTATGGCTACACCTTC
>few|TRBJ2-7|TRBV5-1|NA
CASSFQQGRAYEQYF
TGCGCCAGCAGCTTCCAGCAGGGGCGAGCTTACGAGCAGTACTTC
>NA|TRBJ2-5|TRBV19|TRBD1
CASSSKGRQGALQETQYF
TGTGCCAGTAGTTCCAAGGGGAGACAGGGGGCCCTCCAAGAGACCCAGTACTTC
>NA|TRBJ1-2|TRBV30|NA
CAWDRRGLRYGYTF
TGTGCCTGGGACAGGCGGGGGCTCCGCTATGGCTACACCTTC
>NA|TRBJ2-5|TRBV6-1|NA
CASSETRAIRGRETQYF
TGTGCCAGCAGTGAAACAAGGGCCATTCGGGGGAGAGAGACCCAGTACTTC
>NA|TRBJ1-5|TRBV19|TRBD1
CASSTETGANQPQHF
TGTGCCAGTAGTACGGAGACAGGGGCCAATCAGCCCCAGCATTTT
>NA|TRBJ1-1|TRBV9|NA
CASSVDAKNSEAFF
TGTGCCAGCAGCGTAGATGCTAAAAACAGTGAAGCTTTCTTT
>NA|TRBJ2-7|TRBV30|NA
CAWSLRGGSEEQYF
TGTGCCTGGAGTCTGAGAGGGGGATCGGAAGAGCAGTACTTC
>NA|TRBJ1-4|TRBV7-8|NA
CASSLGQGNEKLFF
TGTGCCAGCAGCTTAGGTCAGGGGAATGAAAAACTGTTTTTT
>once|TRBJ2-1|TRBV11-3|NA
CASSLSGYEQFF
TGTGCCAGCAGCTTAAGTGGGTATGAGCAGTTCTTC
>NA|TRBJ2-7|TRBV19|NA
CASSIDGSSSYEQYF
TGTGCCAGTAGTATTGACGGCTCTAGCTCCTACGAGCAGTACTTC
>NA|TRBJ2-3|TRBV4-3|TRBD2
CASSFGGGETDTQYF
TGCGCCAGCAGCTTCGGCGGGGGGGAAACAGATACGCAGTATTTT
>NA|TRBJ2-5|TRBV9|TRBD1
CASSGPGQGGETQYF
TGTGCCAGCAGCGGACCGGGACAGGGGGGAGAGACCCAGTACTTC
>once|TRBJ1-3|TRBV5-5|TRBD1
CASSSTQGKRTGNTIYF
TGTGCCAGCAGCTCAACACAGGGGAAGCGGACTGGAAACACCATATATTTT